The clone carrying this TCR beta chain was detected only once. The record originates from a study of blood T cell repertoires in COVID-19. Trimming left V 3 bases short and J 3 bases short, with 8 bases between. CDR3 length: 13 amino acids. The germline CDR1 and CDR2 sequences are KGHDR and SFDVKD. Repertoires were generated with immunoSEQ multiplex PCR, while TCRdb's copy carries only in-frame clones and drops some. The data show around 400,000 clones, about 88% seen once. The TCR sequence derives from a woman aged 18-30 years who had been exposed to COVID-19. Input material: PBMCs or T cells enriched from blood (not recorded which). The chain uses TRBV24-1 and TRBJ2-7; possibly TRBD2 for D (5 bases). CDR3 region: CATSDRGGYEQYF. The CDR3, as DNA: TGTGCCACCAGTGATCGGGGTGGCTACGAGCAGTACTTC.